These 31 T cell receptor gamma chains originate from one sample sequenced in a study of γδ T cells in repeated Plasmodium falciparum infection. TCRdb made new clone calls on the multiplex PCR reads using CATT. This table holds roughly 13,000 gamma-chain clones, approximately 1.5% found once. Bulk repertoires came from Vgamma9/Vdelta2+ or Vdelta2-negative gammadelta T cells flow-sorted from PBMC. The sample consisted of gamma-delta T cells from blood. All receptors come from a pool of human donors (malaria-infected and uninfected, not separated).

As concerns this clone: A read error likely explains this, since a far larger clone differs by one base. Other DNA sequences in this specimen translate into the identical CDR3. This chain links TRGV9 with TRGJ1 or TRGJ2. TCRdb offers no J gene call, so here the DNA was matched to germline to obtain one. Germline V gene lookup returns CDR1 GITISATS and CDR2 ISYDGTV (reference sequence). V was clipped by 4 bases and J by 2 bases; unmatched bases: 5. This CDR3 comprises 13 residues. CDR3 coding DNA: TGTGCCTTGTGGGAAGACCATTATTATAAGAAACTCTTT. Residues: CALWEDHYYKKLF.

Regarding this clone: A far more abundant clone sits one base away, making this likely a read error. Other DNA sequences in the same sample also yield this CDR3. The J gene is TRGJP, the V gene TRGV9. TCRdb is silent on the J gene; assignment here came from matching the DNA to germline. V trimming: 0 bases; J trimming: 10 bases; junction bases outside the gene matches: 9. The CDR3 has 17 amino acids. Germline values: CDR1 GITISATS, CDR2 ISYDGTV (reference sequence). This chain's CDR3 is CALWEVQVGLGKKIKVF. The CDR3 nucleotides read TGTGCCTTGTGGGAGGTGCAAGTTGGTTTGGGCAAAAAAATCAAGGTATTT.

This clone has a count of ten or more. TCRdb's protein, taken from a much larger clone, differs from this DNA's translation at residue 7, likely owing to a read error; the protein displayed comes from the DNA. The chain joins TRGV8 to TRGJ1 or TRGJ2. This CDR3 is 11 amino acids long. Germline CDR1 reads VENAVY; CDR2 reads YDSYNSRV. V gave up 2 bases and J gave up 11 bases; unmatched junction bases: 6. The CDR3 region has the DNA TGTGCCACCTGGGATAAATACGAGAAACTCTTT. Residues: CATWDKYEKLF.

This clone came up a few times. The protein TCRdb gives is from a much larger clone and does not agree with this DNA's translation at residue 4, likely a read error; the protein shown here comes from the DNA. The chain employs TRGV4 and TRGJ1 or TRGJ2. No J gene is reported in TCRdb; it was inferred here by comparing the DNA with germline. The germline gives CDR1 EGSTGY, CDR2 YDSYTSSV. This CDR3 has 12 amino acids. The CDR3 DNA is TGTGCCACCCGGGATGGGCTTTATAAGAAACTCTTT. This gives the protein CATRDGLYKKLF.

In this sample, this clone turned up many times. TCRdb shows a much larger clone's protein in place of this DNA's translation, and the two differ at residue 3, likely through a read error; the protein shown is translated from the DNA. The rearrangement uses TRGV4 and TRGJ1 or TRGJ2. This CDR3 spans 15 amino acids. The germline V gene encodes CDR1 EGSTGY and CDR2 YDSYTSSV. CDR3 coding DNA: TGTGCCATCTGGGATGGGCCTTTCTTTGATTATAAGAAACTCTTT. Amino acid sequence: CAIWDGPFFDYKKLF.

Points on this clone: A read error likely explains why the TCRdb protein, taken from a much larger clone, differs from this DNA's translation at residue 17; the protein shown is translated from the DNA. Other DNA sequences in the same sample also yield this CDR3. The chain combines TRGV9 with TRGJP. Because TCRdb records no J gene, it was assigned here through a match of the DNA to germline. CDR1 is GITISATS and CDR2 is ISYDGTV in the germline V gene (reference sequence). The CDR3 is made up of 20 amino acids. This CDR3 reads CALWEVEQWGKKLGKKSKVF. DNA for the CDR3: TGTGCATTGTGGGAGGTGGAGCAATGGGGCAAAAAGTTGGGCAAAAAAAGCAAGGTATTT.

This clone was seen a few times. Translating this DNA gives a protein that differs at residue 5 from the TCRdb one, which belongs to a much larger clone; a read error is likely, and the protein shown is this translation. The rearrangement joins TRGV8 to TRGJ1 or TRGJ2. The J gene is absent in TCRdb and was assigned here via DNA matching to germline. The germline V gene has CDR1 VENAVY and CDR2 YDSYNSRV. V dropped 5 bases and J dropped 6; count of bases not matched to a gene: 7. The CDR3 length is 12 residues. The CDR3 loop is CATWGSRYKKLF. The DNA for the CDR3 is TGTGCCACCTGGGGTAGTCGTTATAAGAAACTCTTT.

Concerning this clone: With a far larger clone one base away, a read error is the likely cause. Different DNA sequences within this sample yield the same CDR3. The J gene has no call, while the V gene is TRGV9. The CDR3 is made up of 18 amino acids. Germline V CDR1 and CDR2: GITISATS, ISYDGTV (reference sequence). The CDR3 DNA reads as TGTGCCTTGTGGGAGGTGCATTCGGGAGAGTTGGGCAAAAAAATCAAGGTATTC. This encodes CALWEVHSGELGKKIKVF.

This clone was observed a handful of times. This sequence is one base from a far larger clone and is likely a read error. The J gene has no call, while the V gene is TRGV4. The CDR3 has 12 residues. CDR1 is EGSTGY and CDR2 is YDSYTSSV in the germline V gene. As DNA, the CDR3 is TGTGCCACCTGGGATCCCTATTATAAGAAGCTCTTT. Translation gives CATWDPYYKKLF.

A few counts support this clone. The protein TCRdb gives is from a much larger clone and does not agree with this DNA's translation at residue 7, likely a read error; the protein shown here comes from the DNA. CDR3 DNA sequence: TGTGCCACCTGGGTCTCGCCGATTTATAAGAAACTCTTT. It encodes CATWVSPIYKKLF. The chain employs TRGV3 and TRGJ1 or TRGJ2. TCRdb records no J gene; here it was assigned by comparing the DNA to germline. Trimming removed 5 bases from V and 6 bases from J; junction bases left unmatched: 10. This CDR3 is 13 amino acids long. Germline loops: CDR1 VTNTFY, CDR2 YDVSTARD (reference sequence).

This clone was observed a handful of times. This likely reflects a read error, since a far larger clone is one base away. Other DNA sequences from this sample encode an identical CDR3 as well. The chain employs TRGV9 and TRGJ1 or TRGJ2. As TCRdb names no J gene, one was assigned here on the basis of a DNA match to germline. Germline values: CDR1 GITISATS, CDR2 ISYDGTV (reference sequence). Trimming took 2 bases from V and 12 from J; bases not matched to a gene: 1. The CDR3 sequence is 9 residues long. The CDR3 here is CALWEGKLF. The CDR3 DNA reads as TGTGCCTTGTGGGAGGGGAAACTCTTT.

This clone was picked up many times. A far larger clone is only one base removed, so a read error is likely. The same CDR3 can be traced to other DNA sequences in this sample. The chain combines TRGV4 with TRGJ1 or TRGJ2. Germline matching of the DNA provided the J gene here, since TCRdb leaves it blank. V gave up 0 bases and J gave up 7 bases; unmatched junction bases: 9. Looked up from germline, CDR1 is EGSTGY and CDR2 is YDSYTSSV. The CDR3 is 14 residues long. The CDR3: CATWDGPPYYKKLF. In DNA form, the CDR3 reads TGTGCCACCTGGGATGGGCCCCCTTACTATAAGAAACTCTTT.

This clone was seen a few times. The translation of this DNA and the TCRdb protein of a much larger clone differ at residue 3, probably owing to a read error; the protein shown here is translated from the DNA. The V and J genes are TRGV4 and TRGJ1 or TRGJ2. The J gene was not available in TCRdb and was assigned here by matching the DNA to germline segments. Germline V gene lookup returns CDR1 EGSTGY and CDR2 YDSYTSSV. The length of the CDR3 is 12 residues. The CDR3 DNA is TGTGCCGCCTGGGATAGGACGAATAAGAAACTCTTT. Amino acid sequence: CAAWDRTNKKLF.

In the case of this clone: This is likely an artifact of a read error, given a far larger clone one base away. Other nucleotide sequences from this sample produce the same CDR3. V and J are TRGV4 and TRGJ1 or TRGJ2. TCRdb records no J gene; here it was assigned by comparing the DNA to germline. Losses at the gene ends were 5 bases for V and 10 bases for J; bases not matched to a gene: 5. Germline V lookup: CDR1 EGSTGY, CDR2 YDSYTSSV. The CDR3 is 10 residues long. Here the CDR3 reads CATWGAKKLF. The CDR3 DNA is TGTGCCACCTGGGGGGCCAAGAAACTCTTT.

This clone was counted many times. This chain joins TRGV2 and TRGJP2. There are 16 residues in the CDR3. The germline CDR1 and CDR2 sequences are EGSNGY and YDSYNSKV. The junction had 5 bases not matched to a gene; V was cut back by 1 base and J by 0 bases. CDR3 protein: CATWDGHDSSDWIKTF. DNA for the CDR3: TGTGCCACCTGGGACGGCCATGATAGTAGTGATTGGATCAAGACGTTT.

In its sample, this clone was seen many times. The DNA is omitted, as the CDR3 cannot be located on it reliably, and the CDR3 follows TCRdb's listing. Other DNA sequences in this specimen translate into the identical CDR3. The V gene is TRGV3, but the J gene lacks a call. CDR1 and CDR2 from the germline V gene are VTNTFY and YDVSTARD (reference sequence). The CDR3 adds up to 30 amino acids, both ends counted. This CDR3 reads CATWDRLVRNSLAVEQHWLSQVSIGRIQHF.

This clone has at least ten counts. The DNA of the CDR3 is TGTGCCTTGTGGGAGGCCACTTACGACAGGTCACAAGAGTTGGGCAAAAAAATCAAGGTATTT. This codes for CALWEATYDRSQELGKKIKVF. The rearrangement links TRGV9 to TRGJP. Germline matching of the DNA provided the J gene here, since TCRdb leaves it blank. The J segment lost 4 bases and the V segment lost 2 bases, leaving 17 bases of the junction unmatched. The CDR3 covers 21 residues. The V gene's germline CDR1 is GITISATS and CDR2 ISYDGTV (reference sequence).

Points on this clone: The amino acid sequence in TCRdb belongs to a much larger clone and departs from this DNA's translation at residue 3, likely a sequencing read error; the sequence shown is translated from the DNA. The chain couples TRGV3 to TRGJP2. TCRdb records no J gene; here it was assigned by comparing the DNA to germline. The germline CDR1 and CDR2 sequences are VTNTFY and YDVSTARD (reference sequence). This CDR3 spans 13 amino acids. In DNA, the CDR3 is TGTGCCGCCTGGGCAAGTAGTGATTGGATCAAGACGTTT. Translation gives CAAWASSDWIKTF.

At least ten counts were recorded for this clone. TCRdb's protein for this DNA is that of a much larger clone and differs from the translation at residue 8, likely a read error; the protein shown is the DNA translation. This chain uses TRGV2 with TRGJ1 or TRGJ2. The J gene, not given by TCRdb, was assigned here from a germline match of the nucleotide sequence. V shed 1 base and J 0 bases; nucleotides not matched to a gene: 6. The CDR3 consists of 15 residues. Germline CDR1 reads EGSNGY; CDR2 reads YDSYNSKV. CDR3 sequence: CATWDGVPNYYKKLF. The CDR3 region has the DNA TGTGCCACCTGGGACGGTGTTCCGAATTATTATAAGAAACTCTTT.

By proportion, this clone is medium-sized. CDR3 sequence reads: CALWEVHSRYKKLF. In DNA form, the CDR3 reads TGTGCCTTGTGGGAGGTGCACAGTCGGTATAAGAAACTCTTT. The J gene is TRGJ1 or TRGJ2, the V gene TRGV9. Trimming at V came to 0 bases and at J to 7 bases, leaving 9 bases not matched to a gene. CDR3 length: 14 amino acids. Per the germline V gene, CDR1 is GITISATS and CDR2 is ISYDGTV (reference sequence).

Notes on this clone: A read error is the likely source, as a far larger clone sits one nucleotide away. The sample contains more than one DNA sequence encoding this CDR3. V usage is TRGV9 and J usage is TRGJP. TCRdb does not report a J gene; here it was assigned by matching the DNA to germline references. The CDR3 is 28 residues long. Germline V gene data show CDR1 as GITISATS and CDR2 as ISYDGTV (reference sequence). The CDR3 here is CALWEVFRTQSSGPLRLQQELGKKIKVF. CDR3 sequence (DNA): TGTGCTTTGTGGGAGGTGTTCCGAACCCAAAGTTCAGGCCCTTTACGCCTTCAACAAGAGTTGGGCAAAAAAATCAAGGTATTT.

This clone was observed a few times. The protein that TCRdb holds for this DNA derives from a much larger clone and differs from the translated DNA at residue 14, which likely indicates a read error; the protein shown here is translated from the DNA. The CDR3 region has the DNA TGTGCCTTGTGGGACCCCGCCCAAGAGTTGGGCAAAAAAGTCAAGGTATTT. Translated, it gives CALWDPAQELGKKVKVF. This chain links TRGV9 with TRGJP. Matching the DNA to germline supplied the J gene, which TCRdb does not give. Germline assignment: CDR1 GITISATS and CDR2 ISYDGTV (reference sequence). The CDR3 is 17 residues long.

Points on this clone: With only one base between it and a far larger clone, this is likely a read error. The sample has other DNA sequences that encode this CDR3 too. V usage is TRGV9 and J usage is TRGJ1 or TRGJ2. TCRdb records no J gene; here it was assigned by comparing the DNA to germline. CDR3 length: 13 residues. Germline V gives CDR1 GITISATS, CDR2 ISYDGTV (reference sequence). In nucleotides, the CDR3 is TGTGCCTTGTGGGCCTTGTATTACTATAAGAAACTCTTT. The encoded protein is CALWALYYYKKLF.

This clone has just a few counts. The translation of this DNA and the TCRdb protein of a much larger clone differ at residue 5, probably owing to a read error; the protein shown here is translated from the DNA. The rearrangement links TRGV5P to TRGJ1 or TRGJ2. TRGV5P is deemed a pseudogene. The CDR3 is 11 amino acids. Here the CDR3 reads CATWGYGEKLF. CDR3 DNA: TGTGCCACCTGGGGCTACGGTGAGAAACTCTTT.

This clone is termed medium-sized. The rearrangement uses TRGV9 and TRGJ1 or TRGJ2. The CDR3 has 14 amino acids. Germline V gene data show CDR1 as GITISATS and CDR2 as ISYDGTV (reference sequence). After removal of 2 bases from V and 0 bases from J, the junction contained 4 bases not matched to a gene. The CDR3 bases are TGTGCCTTGTGGGAGGGAATGAATTATTATAAGAAACTCTTT. Protein: CALWEGMNYYKKLF.

To note about this clone: This likely stems from a read error, as it lies one base from a far larger clone. In the same sample, other DNA sequences code for this CDR3. This rearrangement joins TRGV4 to TRGJ1 or TRGJ2. Unmatched junction bases numbered 6, after V lost 3 bases and J lost 4 bases. The CDR3 loop spans 13 amino acids. Looked up from germline, CDR1 is EGSTGY and CDR2 is YDSYTSSV. The CDR3 sequence: CATWDRGYYKKLF. Written as DNA, the CDR3 is TGTGCCACCTGGGATAGAGGCTATTATAAGAAACTCTTT.

This clone has ten or more counts. TCRdb's entry gives the protein of a much larger clone, which mismatches this DNA's translation at residue 12, likely from a read error; the protein reported here is translated from the DNA. The CDR3 is CALWGSKELGKRIKVF. The CDR3 nucleotides read TGTGCCTTGTGGGGCAGTAAAGAGTTGGGCAAAAGAATCAAGGTATTT. J is TRGJP and V is TRGV9. The germline V gene encodes CDR1 GITISATS and CDR2 ISYDGTV (reference sequence). The CDR3 loop spans 16 amino acids.

This clone has a count of ten or more. The TCRdb protein comes from a much larger clone and disagrees with this DNA's translation at residue 10, likely due to a read error; the protein given here is derived from the DNA. This chain connects TRGV4 to TRGJ1 or TRGJ2. The J gene is not listed in TCRdb, so it was assigned here from a DNA match to germline. The CDR3 is 13 amino acids. Germline lookup yields CDR1 EGSTGY and CDR2 YDSYTSSV. The CDR3 loop is CATWDGCVYRKLF. The CDR3 coding sequence is TGTGCCACCTGGGATGGTTGCGTTTATAGGAAACTCTTT.

The sample holds many counts of this clone. The protein that TCRdb holds for this DNA derives from a much larger clone and differs from the translated DNA at residue 3, which likely indicates a read error; the protein shown here is translated from the DNA. The chain employs TRGV4 and TRGJ1 or TRGJ2. CDR1 EGSTGY and CDR2 YDSYTSSV come from the germline V gene. The CDR3 length is 13 residues. CDR3 bases: TGTGCCCCCTGGGATGGGCGTTATTATAAGAAACTCTTT. Residues: CAPWDGRYYKKLF.

Ten or more counts support this clone. The translation of this DNA and the TCRdb protein of a much larger clone differ at residue 7, probably owing to a read error; the protein shown here is translated from the DNA. This chain uses TRGV5 with TRGJP2. The CDR3 contains 15 residues. The germline CDR1 and CDR2 sequences are VINAFY and YDVSNSKD. V was pared by 1 base and J by 3 bases, with 5 bases of the junction left unmatched. The CDR3 spells CATWDSPRSDWIKTF. CDR3 nucleotides: TGTGCCACCTGGGACAGTCCACGTAGTGATTGGATCAAGACGTTT.

Concerning this clone: A read error is the likely source, as a far larger clone sits one nucleotide away. The DNA is left out, because the CDR3 cannot be placed on it with certainty; the CDR3 is given as TCRdb lists it. The V gene was identified as TRGV9, while no J gene was called. Both ends counted, the CDR3 spans 30 residues. Germline assignment: CDR1 GITISATS and CDR2 ISYDGTV (reference sequence). CDR3 residues: CALWEAEIRNSLAVEQHWLSQVSIGRIQHF.